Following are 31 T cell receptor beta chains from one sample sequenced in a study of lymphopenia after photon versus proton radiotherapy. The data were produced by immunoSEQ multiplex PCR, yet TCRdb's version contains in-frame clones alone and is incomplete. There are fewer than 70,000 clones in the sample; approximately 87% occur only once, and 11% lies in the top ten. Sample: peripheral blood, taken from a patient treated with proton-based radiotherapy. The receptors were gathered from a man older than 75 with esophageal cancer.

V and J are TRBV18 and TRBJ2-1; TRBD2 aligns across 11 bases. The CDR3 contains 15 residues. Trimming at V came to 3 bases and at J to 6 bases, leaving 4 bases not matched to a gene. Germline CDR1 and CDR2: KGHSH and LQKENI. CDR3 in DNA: TGTGCCAGCTCACCTAGCGGGGGGGCGCGCAATGAGCAGTTCTTC. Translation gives CASSPSGGARNEQFF. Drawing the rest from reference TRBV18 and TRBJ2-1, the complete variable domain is NAGVMQNPRHLVRRRGQEARLRCSPMKGHSHVYWYRQLPEEGLKFMVYLQKENIIDESGMPKERFSAEFPKEGPSILRIQQVVRGDSAAYFCASSPSGGARNEQFFGPGTRLTVL.

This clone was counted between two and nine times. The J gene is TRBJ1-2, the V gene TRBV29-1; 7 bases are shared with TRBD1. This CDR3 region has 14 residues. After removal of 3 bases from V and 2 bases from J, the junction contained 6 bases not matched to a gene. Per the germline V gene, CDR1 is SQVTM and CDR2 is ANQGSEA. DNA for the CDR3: TGCAGCGTTGAGAGTACAGGGGACAACTATGGCTACACCTTC. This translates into CSVESTGDNYGYTF.

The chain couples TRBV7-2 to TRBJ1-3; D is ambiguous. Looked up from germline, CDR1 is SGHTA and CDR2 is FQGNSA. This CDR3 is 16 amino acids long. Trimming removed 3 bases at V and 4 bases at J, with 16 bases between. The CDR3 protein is CASSLGWGIAGNTIYF. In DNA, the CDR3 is TGTGCCAGCAGCTTGGGCTGGGGTATAGCCGGAAACACCATATATTTT.

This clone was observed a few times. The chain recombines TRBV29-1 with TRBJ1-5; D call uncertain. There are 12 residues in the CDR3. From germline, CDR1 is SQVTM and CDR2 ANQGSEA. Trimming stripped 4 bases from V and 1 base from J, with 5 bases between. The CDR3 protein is CSVGSSNQPQHF. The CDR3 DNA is TGCAGCGTTGGATCGAGCAATCAGCCCCAGCATTTT.

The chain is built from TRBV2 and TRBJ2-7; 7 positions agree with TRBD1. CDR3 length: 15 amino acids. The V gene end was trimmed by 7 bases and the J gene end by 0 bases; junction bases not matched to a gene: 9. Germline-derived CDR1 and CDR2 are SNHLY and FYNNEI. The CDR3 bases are TGTGCCAGCACCGATGCCGGGACAGCCTCCTACGAGCAGTACTTC. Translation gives CASTDAGTASYEQYF.

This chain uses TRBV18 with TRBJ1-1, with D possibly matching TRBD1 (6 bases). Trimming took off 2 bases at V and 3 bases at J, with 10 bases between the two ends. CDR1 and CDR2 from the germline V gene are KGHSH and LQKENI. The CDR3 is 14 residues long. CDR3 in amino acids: CASSPESGDTEAFF. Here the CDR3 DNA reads TGTGCCAGCTCACCAGAGTCAGGGGACACTGAAGCTTTCTTT. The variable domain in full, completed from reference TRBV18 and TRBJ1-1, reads NAGVMQNPRHLVRRRGQEARLRCSPMKGHSHVYWYRQLPEEGLKFMVYLQKENIIDESGMPKERFSAEFPKEGPSILRIQQVVRGDSAAYFCASSPESGDTEAFFGQGTRLTVV.

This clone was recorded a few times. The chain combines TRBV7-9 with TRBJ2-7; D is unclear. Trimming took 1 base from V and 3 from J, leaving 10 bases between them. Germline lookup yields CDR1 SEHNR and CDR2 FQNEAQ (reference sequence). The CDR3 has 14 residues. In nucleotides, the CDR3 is TGTGCCAGCAGCTTAGTGGGCAGAAGCTACGAGCAGTACTTC. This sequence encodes CASSLVGRSYEQYF.

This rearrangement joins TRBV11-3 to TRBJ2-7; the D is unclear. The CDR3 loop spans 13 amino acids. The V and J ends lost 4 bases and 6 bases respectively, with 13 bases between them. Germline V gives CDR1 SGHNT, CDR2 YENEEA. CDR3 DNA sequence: TGTGCCAGCAGCTCGTCCCGAATCGGCGAGCAGTACTTC. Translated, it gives CASSSSRIGEQYF.

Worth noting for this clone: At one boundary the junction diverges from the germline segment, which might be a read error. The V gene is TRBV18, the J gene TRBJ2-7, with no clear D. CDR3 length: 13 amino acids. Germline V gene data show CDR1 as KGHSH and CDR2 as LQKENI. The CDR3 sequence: CVSSPGPNLEQYF. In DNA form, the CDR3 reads TGTGTCAGCTCCCCCGGTCCCAATCTCGAGCAGTACTTC.

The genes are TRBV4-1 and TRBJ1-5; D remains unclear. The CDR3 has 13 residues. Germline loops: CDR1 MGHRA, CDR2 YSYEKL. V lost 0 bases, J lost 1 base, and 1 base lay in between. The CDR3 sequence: CASSQDSNQPQHF. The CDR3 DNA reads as TGCGCCAGCAGCCAAGACAGCAATCAGCCCCAGCATTTT.

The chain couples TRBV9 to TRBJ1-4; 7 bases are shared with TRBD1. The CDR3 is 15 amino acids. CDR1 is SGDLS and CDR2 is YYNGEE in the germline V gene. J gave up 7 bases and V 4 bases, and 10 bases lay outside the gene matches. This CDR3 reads CASSSTTGRFEKLFF. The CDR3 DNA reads TGTGCCAGCAGCTCAACGACAGGGCGTTTTGAAAAACTGTTTTTT.

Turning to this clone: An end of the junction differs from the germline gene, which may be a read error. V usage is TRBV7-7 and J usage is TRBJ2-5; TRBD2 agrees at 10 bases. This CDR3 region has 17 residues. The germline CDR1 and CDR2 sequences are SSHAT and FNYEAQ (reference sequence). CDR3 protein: CASSLLAGASYQETQYF. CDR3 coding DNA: TGTGCTAGCAGCCTCCTAGCGGGGGCCTCGTACCAAGAGACCCAGTACTTC.

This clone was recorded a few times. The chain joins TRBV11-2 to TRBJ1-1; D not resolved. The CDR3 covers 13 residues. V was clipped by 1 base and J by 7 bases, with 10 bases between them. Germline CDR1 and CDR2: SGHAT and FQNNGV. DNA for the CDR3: TGTGCCAGCAGCTTAGCGCGAAGGTATGAAGCTTTCTTT. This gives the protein CASSLARRYEAFF. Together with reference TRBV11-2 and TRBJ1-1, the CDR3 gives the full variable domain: EAGVAQSPRYKIIEKRQSVAFWCNPISGHATLYWYQQILGQGPKLLIQFQNNGVVDDSQLPKDRFSAERLKGVDSTLKIQPAKLEDSAVYLCASSLARRYEAFFGQGTRLTVV.

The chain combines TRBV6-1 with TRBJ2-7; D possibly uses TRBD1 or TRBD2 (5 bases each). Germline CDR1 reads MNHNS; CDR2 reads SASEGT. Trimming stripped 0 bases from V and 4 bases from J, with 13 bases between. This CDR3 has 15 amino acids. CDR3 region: CASSEAHRGRYEQYF. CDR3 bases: TGTGCCAGCAGTGAAGCGCATAGGGGACGGTACGAGCAGTACTTC.

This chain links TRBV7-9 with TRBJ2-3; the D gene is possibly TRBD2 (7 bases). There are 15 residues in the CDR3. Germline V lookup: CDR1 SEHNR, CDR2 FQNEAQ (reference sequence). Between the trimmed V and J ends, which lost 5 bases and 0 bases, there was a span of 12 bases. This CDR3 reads CASSQAGASTDTQYF. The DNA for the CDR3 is TGTGCCAGCAGCCAGGCGGGGGCTAGCACAGATACGCAGTATTTT.

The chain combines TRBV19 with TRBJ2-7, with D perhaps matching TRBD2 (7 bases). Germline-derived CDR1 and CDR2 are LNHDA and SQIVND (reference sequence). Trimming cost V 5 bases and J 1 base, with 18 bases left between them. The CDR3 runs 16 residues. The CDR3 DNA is TGTGCCAGTAGTGCCCAGGGGAGAGCGGGATCCTACGAGCAGTACTTC. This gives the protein CASSAQGRAGSYEQYF.

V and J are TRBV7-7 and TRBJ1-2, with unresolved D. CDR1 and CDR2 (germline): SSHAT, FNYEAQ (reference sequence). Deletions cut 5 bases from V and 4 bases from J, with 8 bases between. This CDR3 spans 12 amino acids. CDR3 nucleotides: TGTGCCAGCAGCCCTGGGATCTATGGCTACACCTTC. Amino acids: CASSPGIYGYTF.

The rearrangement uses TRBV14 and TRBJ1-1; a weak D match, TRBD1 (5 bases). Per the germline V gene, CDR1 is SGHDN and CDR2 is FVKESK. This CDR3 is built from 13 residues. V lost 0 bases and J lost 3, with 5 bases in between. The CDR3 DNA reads TGTGCCAGCAGCCAAGACAGGGACACTGAAGCTTTCTTT. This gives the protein CASSQDRDTEAFF.

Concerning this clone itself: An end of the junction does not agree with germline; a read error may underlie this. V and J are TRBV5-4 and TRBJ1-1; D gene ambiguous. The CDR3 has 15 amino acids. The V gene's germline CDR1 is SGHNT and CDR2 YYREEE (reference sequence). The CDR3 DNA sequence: TGCGCCAGCAGCCAAAGGATCAGGATGAACACTGAAGCTTTCTTT. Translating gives CASSQRIRMNTEAFF.

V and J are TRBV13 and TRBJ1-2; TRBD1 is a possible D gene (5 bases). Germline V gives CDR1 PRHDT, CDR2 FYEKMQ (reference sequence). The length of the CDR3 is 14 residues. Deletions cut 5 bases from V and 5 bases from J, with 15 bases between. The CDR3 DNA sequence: TGTGCCAGCAGCACGATAAGGGGTTCGTATGGCTACACCTTC. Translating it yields CASSTIRGSYGYTF.

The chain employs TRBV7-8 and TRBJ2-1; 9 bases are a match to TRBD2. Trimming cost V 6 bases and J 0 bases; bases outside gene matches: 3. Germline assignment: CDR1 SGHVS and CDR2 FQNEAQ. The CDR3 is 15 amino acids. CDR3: CASRRSGSSYNEQFF. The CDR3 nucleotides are TGTGCCAGCAGGCGTAGCGGGAGCTCCTACAATGAGCAGTTCTTC. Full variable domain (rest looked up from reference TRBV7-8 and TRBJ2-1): GAGVSQSPRYKVAKRGQDVALRCDPISGHVSLFWYQQALGQGPEFLTYFQNEAQLDKSGLPSDRFFAERPEGSVSTLKIQRTQQEDSAVYLCASRRSGSSYNEQFFGPGTRLTVL.

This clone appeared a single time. The CDR3 sequence: CASSPVTSPGELFF. CDR3 nucleotides: TGTGCCAGCAGCCCCGTTACTAGCCCCGGGGAGCTGTTTTTT. This chain links TRBV6-5 with TRBJ2-2, with D perhaps TRBD2 (6 bases). Per germline, CDR1 MNHEY and CDR2 SVGAGI. V lost 6 bases and J 6 bases, leaving 14 bases between the germline ends. The CDR3 consists of 14 residues.

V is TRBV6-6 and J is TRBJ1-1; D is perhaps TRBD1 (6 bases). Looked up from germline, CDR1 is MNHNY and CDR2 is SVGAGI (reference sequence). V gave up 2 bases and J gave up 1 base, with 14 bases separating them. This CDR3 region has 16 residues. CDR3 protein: CASSYPEGGRNTEAFF. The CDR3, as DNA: TGTGCCAGCAGTTACCCTGAGGGGGGCAGGAACACTGAAGCTTTCTTT.

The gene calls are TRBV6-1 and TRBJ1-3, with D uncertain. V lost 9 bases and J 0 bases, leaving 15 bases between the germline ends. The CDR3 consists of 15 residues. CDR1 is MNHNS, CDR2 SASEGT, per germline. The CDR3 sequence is CASGLFTFSGNTIYF. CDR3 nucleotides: TGTGCCAGTGGACTATTCACTTTCTCTGGAAACACCATATATTTT.

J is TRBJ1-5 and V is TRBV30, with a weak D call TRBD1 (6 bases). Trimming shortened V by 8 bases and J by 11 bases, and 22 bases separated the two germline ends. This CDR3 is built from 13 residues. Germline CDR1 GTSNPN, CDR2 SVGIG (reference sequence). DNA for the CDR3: TGTGCCGTGGGGAAAAGGGGGGACGTGTCCCAGCATTTT. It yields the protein CAVGKRGDVSQHF.

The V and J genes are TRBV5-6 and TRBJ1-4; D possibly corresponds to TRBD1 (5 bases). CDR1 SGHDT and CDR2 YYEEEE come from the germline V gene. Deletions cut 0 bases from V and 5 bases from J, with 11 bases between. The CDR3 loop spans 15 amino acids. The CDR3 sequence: CASSLDQGLNEKLFF. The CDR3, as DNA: TGTGCCAGCAGCTTGGATCAGGGTTTGAATGAAAAACTGTTTTTT.

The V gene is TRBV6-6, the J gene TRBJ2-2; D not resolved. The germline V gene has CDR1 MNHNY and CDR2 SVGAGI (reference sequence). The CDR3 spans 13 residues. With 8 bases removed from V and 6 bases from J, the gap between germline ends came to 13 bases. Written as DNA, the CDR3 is TGTGCCAGCTCCCTCCAGAGCGCCGGGGAGCTGTTTTTT. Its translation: CASSLQSAGELFF.

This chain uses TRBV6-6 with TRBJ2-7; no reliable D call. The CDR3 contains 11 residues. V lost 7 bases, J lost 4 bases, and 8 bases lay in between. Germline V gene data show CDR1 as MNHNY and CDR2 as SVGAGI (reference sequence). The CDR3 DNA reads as TGTGCCAGCAAAGACGGTTACGAGCAGTACTTC. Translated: CASKDGYEQYF.

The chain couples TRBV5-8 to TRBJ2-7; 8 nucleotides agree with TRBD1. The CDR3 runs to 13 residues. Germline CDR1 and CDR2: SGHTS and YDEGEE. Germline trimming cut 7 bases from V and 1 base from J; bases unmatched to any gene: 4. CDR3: CASGTGGSYEQYF. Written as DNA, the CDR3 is TGTGCCAGCGGAACAGGGGGTTCCTACGAGCAGTACTTC.

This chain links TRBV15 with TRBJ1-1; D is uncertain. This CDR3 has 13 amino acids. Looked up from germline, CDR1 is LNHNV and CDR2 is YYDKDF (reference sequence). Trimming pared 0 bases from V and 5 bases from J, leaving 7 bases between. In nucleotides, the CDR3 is TGTGCCACCAGCAGAGATCGAGAAACTGAAGCTTTCTTT. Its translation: CATSRDRETEAFF. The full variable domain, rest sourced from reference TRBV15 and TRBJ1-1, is DAMVIQNPRYQVTQFGKPVTLSCSQTLNHNVMYWYQQKSSQAPKLLFHYYDKDFNNEADTPDNFQSRRPNTSFCFLDIRSPGLGDTAMYLCATSRDRETEAFFGQGTRLTVV.

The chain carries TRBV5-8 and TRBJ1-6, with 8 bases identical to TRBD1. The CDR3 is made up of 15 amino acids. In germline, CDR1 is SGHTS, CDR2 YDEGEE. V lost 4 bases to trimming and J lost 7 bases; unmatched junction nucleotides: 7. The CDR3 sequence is CASSVEWTGNSPLHF. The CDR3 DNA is TGTGCCAGCAGCGTTGAGTGGACAGGGAATTCACCCCTCCACTTT.